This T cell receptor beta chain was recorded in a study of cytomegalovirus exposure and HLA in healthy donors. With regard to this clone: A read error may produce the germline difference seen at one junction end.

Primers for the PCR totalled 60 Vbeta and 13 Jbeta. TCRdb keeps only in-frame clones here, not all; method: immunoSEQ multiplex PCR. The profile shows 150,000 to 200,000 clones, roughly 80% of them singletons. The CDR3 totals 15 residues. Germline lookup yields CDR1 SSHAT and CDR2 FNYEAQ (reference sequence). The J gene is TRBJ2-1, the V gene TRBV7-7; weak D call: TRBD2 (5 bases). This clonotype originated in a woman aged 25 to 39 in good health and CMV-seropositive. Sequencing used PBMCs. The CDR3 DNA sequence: TGTGCTAGCAGCTTAGCGCAGAAGAGGGCCAATGAGCAGTTCTTC. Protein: CASSLAQKRANEQFF. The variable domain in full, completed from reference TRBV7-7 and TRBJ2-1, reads GAGVSQSPRYKVTKRGQDVTLRCDPISSHATLYWYQQALGQGPEFLTYFNYEAQPDKSGLPSDRFSAERPEGSISTLTIQRTEQRDSAMYRCASSLAQKRANEQFFGPGTRLTVL.